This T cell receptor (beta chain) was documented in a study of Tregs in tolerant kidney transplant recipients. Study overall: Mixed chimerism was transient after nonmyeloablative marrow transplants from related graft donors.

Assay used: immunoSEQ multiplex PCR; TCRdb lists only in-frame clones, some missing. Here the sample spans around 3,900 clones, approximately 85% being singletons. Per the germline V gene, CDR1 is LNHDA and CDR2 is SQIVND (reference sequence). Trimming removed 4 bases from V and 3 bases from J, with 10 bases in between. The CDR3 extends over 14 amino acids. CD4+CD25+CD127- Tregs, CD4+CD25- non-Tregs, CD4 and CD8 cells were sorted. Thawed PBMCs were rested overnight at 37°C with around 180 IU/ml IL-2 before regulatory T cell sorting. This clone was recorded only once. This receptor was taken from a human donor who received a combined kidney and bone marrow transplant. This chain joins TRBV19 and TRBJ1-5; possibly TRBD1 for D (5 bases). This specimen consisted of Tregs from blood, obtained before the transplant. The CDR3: CASSNGRVNQPQHF. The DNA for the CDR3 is TGTGCCAGTAGTAATGGCAGGGTCAATCAGCCCCAGCATTTT.